A single sample gave rise to the 5 T cell receptor beta chains below, sequenced in a study of immune characterization of retroperitoneal liposarcoma. TCRdb re-analysed the PCR reads in MiXCR, keeping a single row per CDR3 protein. The sample lists roughly 9,800 distinct CDR3 sequences, approximately 35% seen once, with around a tenth in the top ten. The sample consisted of tumor tissue. The receptors originated from a female donor with retroperitoneal liposarcoma.

The chain recombines TRBV6-1 with TRBJ2-3, with 8 bases matching TRBD2. Matching the DNA end better, TRBJ2-1 makes the J call doubtful. CDR3 size: 15 residues. Germline lookup yields CDR1 MNHNS and CDR2 SASEGT. The CDR3 sequence is CASSSTSGASYEQFF. DNA of the CDR3: TGTGCCAGCAGCTCTACTAGCGGAGCCTCCTACGAGCAGTTCTTC.

Only a few counts were recorded for this clonotype. CDR3 amino acids: CASSYLWSVDTQYF. The CDR3 DNA sequence: TGTGCCAGCAGTTACTTGTGGTCGGTAGATACGCAGTATTTT. The chain recombines TRBV6-8 with TRBJ2-3; D is unclear. Trimming took off 1 base at V and 5 bases at J, with 10 bases between the two ends. The CDR3 sequence is 14 residues long. Per the germline V gene, CDR1 is MNHGY and CDR2 is SAAAGT.

This clonotype has only a few counts. The rearrangement uses TRBV7-2 and TRBJ2-1; the D gene is possibly TRBD1 (5 bases). This CDR3 comprises 15 residues. Between the trimmed V and J ends, which lost 3 bases and 6 bases, there was a span of 15 bases. Germline assignment: CDR1 SGHTA and CDR2 FQGNSA. The CDR3 nucleotides read TGTGCCAGCAGCTTTGCATACCCGCAGGGCAATGAGCAGTTCTTC. It is translated as CASSFAYPQGNEQFF.

This clonotype has more than one count but fewer than ten. This sequence joins TRBV7-2 and TRBJ2-5; 8 bases are a match to TRBD2. The J call may be wrong; the DNA end is better matched by TRBJ2-7. There are 15 residues in the CDR3. CDR1 is SGHTA and CDR2 is FQGNSA in the germline V gene. The CDR3 loop reads CASSLAGTSSYEQYF. In DNA form, the CDR3 reads TGTGCCAGCAGCTTAGCGGGGACTAGCTCCTACGAGCAGTACTTC.

The V and J genes are TRBV27 and TRBJ1-4; weak D call: TRBD1 (5 bases). Germline V gives CDR1 MNHEY, CDR2 SMNVEV (reference sequence). The CDR3 has 15 residues. V was trimmed by 4 bases and J by 8 bases, leaving 17 bases between them. CDR3 protein: CASSSLGAGKEKLFF. The CDR3 DNA is TGTGCCAGCAGTTCCCTCGGGGCAGGTAAAGAAAAACTGTTTTTT.